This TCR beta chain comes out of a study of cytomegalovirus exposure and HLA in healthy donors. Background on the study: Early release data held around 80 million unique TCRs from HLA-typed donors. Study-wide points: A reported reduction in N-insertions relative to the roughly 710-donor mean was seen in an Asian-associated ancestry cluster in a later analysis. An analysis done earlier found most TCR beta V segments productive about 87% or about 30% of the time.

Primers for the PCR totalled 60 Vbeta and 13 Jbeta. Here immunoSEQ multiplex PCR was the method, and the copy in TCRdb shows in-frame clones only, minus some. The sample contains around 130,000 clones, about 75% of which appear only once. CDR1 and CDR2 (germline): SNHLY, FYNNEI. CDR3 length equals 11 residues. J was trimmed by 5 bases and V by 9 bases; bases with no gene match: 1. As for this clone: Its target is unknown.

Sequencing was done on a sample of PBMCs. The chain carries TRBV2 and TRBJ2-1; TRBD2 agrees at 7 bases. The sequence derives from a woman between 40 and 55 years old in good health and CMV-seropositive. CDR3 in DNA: TGTGCCAGGCGGGGGAACAATGAGCAGTTCTTC. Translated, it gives CARRGNNEQFF. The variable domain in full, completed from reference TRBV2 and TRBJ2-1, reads EPEVTQTPSHQVTQMGQEVILRCVPISNHLYFYWYRQILGQKVEFLVSFYNNEISEKSEIFDDQFSVERPDGSNFTLKIRSTKLEDSAMYFCARRGNNEQFFGPGTRLTVL.